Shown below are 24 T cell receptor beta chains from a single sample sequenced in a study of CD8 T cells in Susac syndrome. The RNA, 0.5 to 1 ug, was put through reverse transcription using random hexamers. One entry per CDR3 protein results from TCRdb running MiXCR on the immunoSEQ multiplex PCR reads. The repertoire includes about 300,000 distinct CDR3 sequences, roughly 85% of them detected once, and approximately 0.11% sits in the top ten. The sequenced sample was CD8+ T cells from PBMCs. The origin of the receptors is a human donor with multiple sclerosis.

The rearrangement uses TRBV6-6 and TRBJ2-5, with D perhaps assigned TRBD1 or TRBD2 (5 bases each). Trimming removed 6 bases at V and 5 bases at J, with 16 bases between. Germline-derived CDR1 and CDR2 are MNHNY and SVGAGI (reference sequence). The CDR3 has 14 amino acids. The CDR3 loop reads CASRRRGERETQYF. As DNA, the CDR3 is TGTGCCAGCAGGCGTCGAGGGGAGCGGGAGACCCAGTACTTC.

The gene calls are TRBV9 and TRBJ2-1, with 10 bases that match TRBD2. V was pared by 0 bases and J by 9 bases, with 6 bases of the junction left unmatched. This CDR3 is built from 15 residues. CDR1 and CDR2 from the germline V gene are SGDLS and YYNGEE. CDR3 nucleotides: TGTGCCAGCAGCGTAGGTGGGACTAGCGTGGGTGAGCAGTTCTTC. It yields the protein CASSVGGTSVGEQFF.

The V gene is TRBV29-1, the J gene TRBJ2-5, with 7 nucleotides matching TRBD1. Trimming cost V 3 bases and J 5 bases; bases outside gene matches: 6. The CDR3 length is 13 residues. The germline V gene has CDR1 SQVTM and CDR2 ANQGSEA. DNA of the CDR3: TGCAGCGTTGAGGGTAGGGGGCGGGAGACCCAGTACTTC. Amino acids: CSVEGRGRETQYF. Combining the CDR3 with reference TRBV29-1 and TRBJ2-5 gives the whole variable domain SAVISQKPSRDICQRGTSLTIQCQVDSQVTMMFWYRQQPGQSLTLIATANQGSEATYESGFVIDKFPISRPNLTFSTLTVSNMSPEDSSIYLCSVEGRGRETQYFGPGTRLLVL.

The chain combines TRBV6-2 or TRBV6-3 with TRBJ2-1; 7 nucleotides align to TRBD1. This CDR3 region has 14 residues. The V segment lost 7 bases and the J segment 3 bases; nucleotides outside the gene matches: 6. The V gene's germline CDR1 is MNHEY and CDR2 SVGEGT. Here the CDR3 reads CASKARDSYNEQFF. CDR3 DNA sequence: TGTGCCAGCAAGGCCCGGGACAGCTACAATGAGCAGTTCTTC.

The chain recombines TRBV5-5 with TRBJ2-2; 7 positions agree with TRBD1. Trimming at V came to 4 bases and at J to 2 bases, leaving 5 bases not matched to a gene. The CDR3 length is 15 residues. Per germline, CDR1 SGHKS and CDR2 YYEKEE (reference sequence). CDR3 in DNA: TGTGCCAGCAGCCTTGGACAGGTTAACACCGGGGAGCTGTTTTTT. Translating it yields CASSLGQVNTGELFF. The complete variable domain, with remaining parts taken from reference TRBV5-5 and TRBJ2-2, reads DAGVTQSPTHLIKTRGQQVTLRCSPISGHKSVSWYQQVLGQGPQFIFQYYEKEERGRGNFPDRFSARQFPNYSSELNVNALLLGDSALYLCASSLGQVNTGELFFGEGSRLTVL.

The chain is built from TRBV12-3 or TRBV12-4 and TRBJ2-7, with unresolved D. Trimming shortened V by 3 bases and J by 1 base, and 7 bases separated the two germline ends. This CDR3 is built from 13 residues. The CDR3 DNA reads TGTGCCAGCAGTTTCCCGGAATCCTACGAGCAGTACTTC. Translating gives CASSFPESYEQYF.

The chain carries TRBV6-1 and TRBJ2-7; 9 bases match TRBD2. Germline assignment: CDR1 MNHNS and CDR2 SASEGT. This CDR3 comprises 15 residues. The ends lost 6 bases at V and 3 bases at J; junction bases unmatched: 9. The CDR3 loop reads CASSPLSGSGYEQYF. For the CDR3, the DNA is TGTGCCAGCAGCCCTCTTAGCGGGAGCGGCTACGAGCAGTACTTC.

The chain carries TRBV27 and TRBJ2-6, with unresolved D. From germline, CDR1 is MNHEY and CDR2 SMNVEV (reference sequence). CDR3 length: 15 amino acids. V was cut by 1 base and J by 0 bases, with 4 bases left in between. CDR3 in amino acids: CASSLLVSGANVLTF. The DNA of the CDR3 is TGTGCCAGCAGTTTATTGGTCTCTGGGGCCAACGTCCTGACTTTC.

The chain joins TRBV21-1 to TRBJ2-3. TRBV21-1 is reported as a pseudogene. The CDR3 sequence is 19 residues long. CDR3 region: CASSPEVERRVIRTDTQYF. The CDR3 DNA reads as TGTGCCAGCAGCCCAGAGGTAGAGAGACGTGTCATTCGCACAGATACGCAGTATTTT.

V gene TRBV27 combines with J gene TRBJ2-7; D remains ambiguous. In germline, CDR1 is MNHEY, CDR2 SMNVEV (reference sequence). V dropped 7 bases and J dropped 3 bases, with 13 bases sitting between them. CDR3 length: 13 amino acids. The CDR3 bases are TGTGCCAGCACCAACCGGTGGGGCTACGAGCAGTACTTC. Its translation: CASTNRWGYEQYF.

The CDR3 bases are TGTGCCAGCATAGGGTCGGAGCAGTTCTTC. This codes for CASIGSEQFF. The chain recombines TRBV2 with TRBJ2-1, with no clear D. CDR3 size: 10 residues. Per the germline V gene, CDR1 is SNHLY and CDR2 is FYNNEI. The V end lost 7 bases, the J end lost 10 bases, and 8 bases lay between the germline ends.

The CDR3 coding sequence is TGTGCCAGCAGCCCAAAGGGGGACTCAGGATCCTACGAGCAGTACTTC. Translating gives CASSPKGDSGSYEQYF. This rearrangement joins TRBV3-1 to TRBJ2-7; D might be TRBD1 or TRBD2, each matching 6 bases. This CDR3 spans 16 amino acids. The germline V gene has CDR1 LGHDT and CDR2 YNNKEL (reference sequence). The V and J ends lost 4 bases and 1 base respectively, with 17 bases between them.

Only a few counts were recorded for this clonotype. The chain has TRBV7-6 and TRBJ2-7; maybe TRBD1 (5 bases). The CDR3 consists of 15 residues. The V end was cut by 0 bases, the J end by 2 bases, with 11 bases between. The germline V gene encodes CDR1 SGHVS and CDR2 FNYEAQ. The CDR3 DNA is TGTGCCAGCAGCTTAGCGGCAGGGCCCCCCTACGAGCAGTACTTC. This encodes CASSLAAGPPYEQYF.

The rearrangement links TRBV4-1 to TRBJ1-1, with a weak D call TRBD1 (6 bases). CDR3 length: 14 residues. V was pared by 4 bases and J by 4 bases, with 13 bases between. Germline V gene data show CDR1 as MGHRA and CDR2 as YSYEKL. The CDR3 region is CASSRMGGGTEAFF. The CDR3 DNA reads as TGCGCCAGCAGCCGAATGGGGGGCGGCACTGAAGCTTTCTTT.

This CDR3 is CASSATDDLEAFF. The CDR3 DNA follows: TGTGCCAGCAGCGCGACAGATGACCTAGAAGCTTTCTTT. This sequence joins TRBV13 and TRBJ1-1, with D possibly matching TRBD1 (5 bases). Trimming took 5 bases from V and 8 from J, leaving 15 bases between them. The CDR3 runs to 13 residues. Germline V lookup: CDR1 PRHDT, CDR2 FYEKMQ (reference sequence).

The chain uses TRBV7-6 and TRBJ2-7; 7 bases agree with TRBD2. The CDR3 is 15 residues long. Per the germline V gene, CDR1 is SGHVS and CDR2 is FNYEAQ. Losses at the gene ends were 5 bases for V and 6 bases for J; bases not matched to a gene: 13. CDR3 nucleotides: TGTGCCAGCAGCCCCGGGGGAGGGATGAGGGGCGAGCAGTACTTC. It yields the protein CASSPGGGMRGEQYF. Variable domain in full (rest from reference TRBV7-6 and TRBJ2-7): GAGVSQSPRYKVTKRGQDVALRCDPISGHVSLYWYRQALGQGPEFLTYFNYEAQQDKSGLPNDRFSAERPEGSISTLTIQRTEQRDSAMYRCASSPGGGMRGEQYFGPGTRLTVT.

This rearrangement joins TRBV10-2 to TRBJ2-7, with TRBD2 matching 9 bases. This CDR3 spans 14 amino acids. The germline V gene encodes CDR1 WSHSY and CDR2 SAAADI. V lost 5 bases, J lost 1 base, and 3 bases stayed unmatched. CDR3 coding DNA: TGCGCCAGCAGTACTAGCGGGCCGTCCTACGAGCAGTACTTC. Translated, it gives CASSTSGPSYEQYF.

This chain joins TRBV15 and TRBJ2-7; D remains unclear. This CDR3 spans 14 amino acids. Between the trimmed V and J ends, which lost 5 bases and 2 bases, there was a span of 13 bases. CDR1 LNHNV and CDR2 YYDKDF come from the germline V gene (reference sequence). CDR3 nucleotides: TGTGCCACCAGCGGTACTCCCACGGCCTACGAGCAGTACTTC. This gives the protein CATSGTPTAYEQYF. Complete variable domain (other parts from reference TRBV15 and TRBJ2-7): DAMVIQNPRYQVTQFGKPVTLSCSQTLNHNVMYWYQQKSSQAPKLLFHYYDKDFNNEADTPDNFQSRRPNTSFCFLDIRSPGLGDTAMYLCATSGTPTAYEQYFGPGTRLTVT.

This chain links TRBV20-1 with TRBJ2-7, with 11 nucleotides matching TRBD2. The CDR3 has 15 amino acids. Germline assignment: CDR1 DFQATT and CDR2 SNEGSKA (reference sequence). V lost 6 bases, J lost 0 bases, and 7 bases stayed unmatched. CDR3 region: CSAPGLAESSYEQYF. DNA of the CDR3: TGCAGTGCCCCGGGACTAGCGGAGAGCTCCTACGAGCAGTACTTC.

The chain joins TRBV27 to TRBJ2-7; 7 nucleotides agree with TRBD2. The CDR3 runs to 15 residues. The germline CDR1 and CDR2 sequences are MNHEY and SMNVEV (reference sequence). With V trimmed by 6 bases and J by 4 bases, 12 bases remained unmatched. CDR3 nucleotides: TGTGCCAGCAGCCCGCGAGGGGCGGGAGTGTACGAGCAGTACTTC. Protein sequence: CASSPRGAGVYEQYF.

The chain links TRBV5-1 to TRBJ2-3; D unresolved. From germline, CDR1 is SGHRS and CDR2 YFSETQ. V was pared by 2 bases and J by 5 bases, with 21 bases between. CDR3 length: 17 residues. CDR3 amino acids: CASSFTPVGERGDTQYF. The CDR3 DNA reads TGCGCCAGCAGCTTTACACCCGTTGGCGAGCGTGGAGATACGCAGTATTTT.

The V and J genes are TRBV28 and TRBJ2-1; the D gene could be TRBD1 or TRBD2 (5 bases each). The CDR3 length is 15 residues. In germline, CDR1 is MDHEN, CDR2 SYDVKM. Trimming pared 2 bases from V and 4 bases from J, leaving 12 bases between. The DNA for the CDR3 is TGTGCCAGCAGTTTAAGGGGACGTTATTACAATGAGCAGTTCTTC. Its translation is CASSLRGRYYNEQFF.

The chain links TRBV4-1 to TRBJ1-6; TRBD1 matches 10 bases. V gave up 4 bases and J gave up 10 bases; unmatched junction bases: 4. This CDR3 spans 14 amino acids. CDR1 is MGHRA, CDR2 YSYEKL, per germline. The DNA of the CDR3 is TGCGCCAGCAGCCCGACAGGGGGCCGCTCACCCCTCCACTTT. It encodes CASSPTGGRSPLHF.

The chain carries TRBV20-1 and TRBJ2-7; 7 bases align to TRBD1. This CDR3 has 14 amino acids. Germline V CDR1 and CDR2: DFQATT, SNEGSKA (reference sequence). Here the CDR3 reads CSAMDRKTLYEQYF. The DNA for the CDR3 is TGCAGCGCCATGGACAGGAAAACCCTCTACGAGCAGTACTTC.